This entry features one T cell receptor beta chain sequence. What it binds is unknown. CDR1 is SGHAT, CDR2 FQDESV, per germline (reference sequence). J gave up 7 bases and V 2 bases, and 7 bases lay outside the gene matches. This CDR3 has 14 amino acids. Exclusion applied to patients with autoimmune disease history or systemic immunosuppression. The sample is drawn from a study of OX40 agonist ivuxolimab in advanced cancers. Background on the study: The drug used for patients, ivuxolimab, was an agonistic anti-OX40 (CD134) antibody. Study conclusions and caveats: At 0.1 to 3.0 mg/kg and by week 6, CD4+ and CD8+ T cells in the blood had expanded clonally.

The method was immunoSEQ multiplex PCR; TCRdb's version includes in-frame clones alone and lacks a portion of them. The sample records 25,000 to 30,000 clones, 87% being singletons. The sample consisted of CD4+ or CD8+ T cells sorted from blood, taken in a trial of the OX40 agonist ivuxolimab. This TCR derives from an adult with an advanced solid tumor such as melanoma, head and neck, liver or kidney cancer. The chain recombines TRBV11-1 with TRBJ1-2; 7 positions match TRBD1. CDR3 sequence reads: CASSLLEGALGYTF. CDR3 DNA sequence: TGTGCCAGCAGCTTACTCGAGGGGGCGCTTGGCTACACCTTC. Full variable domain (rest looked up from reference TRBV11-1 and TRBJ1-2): EAEVAQSPRYKITEKSQAVAFWCDPISGHATLYWYRQILGQGPELLVQFQDESVVDDSQLPKDRFSAERLKGVDSTLKIQPAELGDSAMYLCASSLLEGALGYTFGSGTRLTVV.